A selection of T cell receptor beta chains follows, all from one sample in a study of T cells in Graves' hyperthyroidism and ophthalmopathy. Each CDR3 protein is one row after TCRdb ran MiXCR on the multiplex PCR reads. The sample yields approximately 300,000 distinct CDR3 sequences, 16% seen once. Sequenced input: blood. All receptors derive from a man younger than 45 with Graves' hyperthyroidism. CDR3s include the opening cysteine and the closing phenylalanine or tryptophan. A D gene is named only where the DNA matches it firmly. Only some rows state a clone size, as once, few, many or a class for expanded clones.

CDR3 protein: CASSELAGGGNEQFF
CDR3 DNA: TGCGCCAGCAGCGAACTAGCGGGAGGAGGTAATGAGCAGTTCTTC
D gene: TRBD2
J gene: TRBJ2-1
CDR3 length: 15
clone size: NA
V gene: TRBV5-1

CDR3 protein: CAWSPVGNQPQHF
CDR3 DNA: TGTGCCTGGAGCCCGGTGGGGAATCAGCCCCAGCATTTT
D gene: NA
J gene: TRBJ1-5
CDR3 length: 13
clone size: many
V gene: TRBV30

CDR3 protein: CASTLRGSSYNEQFF
CDR3 DNA: TGCGCCAGCACCCTGAGGGGCAGCTCCTACAATGAGCAGTTCTTC
D gene: NA
J gene: TRBJ2-1
CDR3 length: 15
clone size: NA
V gene: TRBV5-1

CDR3 protein: CASSYLQWDTQYF
CDR3 DNA: TGTGCCAGCAGTTATCTTCAGTGGGATACGCAGTATTTT
D gene: NA
J gene: TRBJ2-3
CDR3 length: 13
clone size: many
V gene: TRBV6-1

CDR3 protein: CATSDLGVGGETQYF
CDR3 DNA: TGTGCCACCAGTGATTTAGGGGTAGGTGGGGAGACCCAGTACTTC
D gene: NA
J gene: TRBJ2-5
CDR3 length: 15
clone size: few
V gene: TRBV24-1

CDR3 protein: CASSEARGDKQYF
CDR3 DNA: TGTGCCAGCAGTGAAGCGCGAGGGGATAAGCAGTACTTC
D gene: NA
J gene: TRBJ2-7
CDR3 length: 13
clone size: many
V gene: TRBV6-1

CDR3 protein: CASSLLIREQYF
CDR3 DNA: TGTGCCAGCAGCCTACTCATCCGAGAGCAGTACTTC
D gene: NA
J gene: TRBJ2-7
CDR3 length: 12
clone size: many
V gene: TRBV7-2

CDR3 protein: CASSLETSGTSKAQYF
CDR3 DNA: TGTGCCAGCAGCTTGGAGACTAGCGGGACCAGCAAGGCTCAGTACTTC
D gene: TRBD2
J gene: TRBJ2-4
CDR3 length: 16
clone size: few
V gene: TRBV5-8

CDR3 protein: CSARIQGPNTEAFF
CDR3 DNA: TGCAGTGCTAGGATTCAGGGACCGAACACTGAAGCTTTCTTT
D gene: NA
J gene: TRBJ1-1
CDR3 length: 14
clone size: many
V gene: TRBV20-1

CDR3 protein: CATSLQPNTEAFF
CDR3 DNA: TGTGCCACCAGTCTTCAGCCGAACACTGAAGCTTTCTTT
D gene: NA
J gene: TRBJ1-1
CDR3 length: 13
clone size: NA
V gene: TRBV15

CDR3 protein: CASSPPGYSNQPQHF
CDR3 DNA: TGTGCCAGCAGCCCACCGGGTTATAGCAATCAGCCCCAGCATTTT
D gene: NA
J gene: TRBJ1-5
CDR3 length: 15
clone size: NA
V gene: TRBV7-9

CDR3 protein: CASSMGTKNTGELFF
CDR3 DNA: TGTGCCAGCAGTATGGGGACAAAAAACACCGGGGAGCTGTTTTTT
D gene: NA
J gene: TRBJ2-2
CDR3 length: 15
clone size: many
V gene: TRBV11-2

CDR3 protein: CASTSSLAGGWDEQFF
CDR3 DNA: TGTGCCAGCACCTCATCACTAGCGGGAGGATGGGATGAGCAGTTCTTC
D gene: TRBD2
J gene: TRBJ2-1
CDR3 length: 16
clone size: many
V gene: TRBV11-2

CDR3 protein: CASTRTPLAGRGYDEQYF
CDR3 DNA: TGTGCCAGCACCCGCACCCCCCTAGCGGGTAGAGGGTACGACGAGCAGTACTTC
D gene: TRBD2
J gene: TRBJ2-7
CDR3 length: 18
clone size: many
V gene: TRBV6-1

CDR3 protein: CASRPDRVYYNEQFF
CDR3 DNA: TGTGCCAGCCGTCCTGACAGGGTCTACTACAATGAGCAGTTCTTC
D gene: TRBD1
J gene: TRBJ2-1
CDR3 length: 15
clone size: NA
V gene: TRBV19

CDR3 protein: CASSLIQGYYSPLHF
CDR3 DNA: TGTGCCAGCAGTTTAATTCAGGGGTATTATTCACCCCTCCACTTT
D gene: NA
J gene: TRBJ1-6
CDR3 length: 15
clone size: NA
V gene: TRBV28

CDR3 protein: CAWSAGQDEQFF
CDR3 DNA: TGTGCCTGGAGTGCCGGACAGGATGAGCAGTTCTTC
D gene: TRBD1
J gene: TRBJ2-1
CDR3 length: 12
clone size: many
V gene: TRBV30

CDR3 protein: CASSLARTGYEKLFF
CDR3 DNA: TGTGCCAGCAGTTTAGCGCGGACGGGATATGAAAAACTGTTTTTT
D gene: NA
J gene: TRBJ1-4
CDR3 length: 15
clone size: NA
V gene: TRBV6-1

CDR3 protein: CASSHSYEQYF
CDR3 DNA: TGTGCCAGCAGTCACTCCTACGAGCAGTACTTC
D gene: NA
J gene: TRBJ2-7
CDR3 length: 11
clone size: many
V gene: TRBV27

CDR3 protein: CASSSGGISTDTQYF
CDR3 DNA: TGTGCCAGCAGCTCAGGGGGGATTAGCACAGATACGCAGTATTTT
D gene: NA
J gene: TRBJ2-3
CDR3 length: 15
clone size: many
V gene: TRBV7-8

CDR3 protein: CASSLDLTVSAYNEQFF
CDR3 DNA: TGTGCCAGCAGCTTAGATCTCACGGTTTCAGCCTACAATGAGCAGTTCTTC
D gene: NA
J gene: TRBJ2-1
CDR3 length: 17
clone size: many
V gene: TRBV11-2

CDR3 protein: CSARIRDSTNEKLFF
CDR3 DNA: TGCAGTGCTAGAATTAGGGACTCAACTAATGAAAAACTGTTTTTT
D gene: NA
J gene: TRBJ1-4
CDR3 length: 15
clone size: NA
V gene: TRBV20-1

CDR3 protein: CASSSTGTAPYEQYF
CDR3 DNA: TGTGCCAGCAGCTCTACCGGGACTGCTCCCTACGAGCAGTACTTC
D gene: NA
J gene: TRBJ2-7
CDR3 length: 15
clone size: many
V gene: TRBV27

CDR3 protein: CATTYRGANTGELFF
CDR3 DNA: TGTGCCACCACATACAGGGGCGCGAACACCGGGGAGCTGTTTTTT
D gene: TRBD1
J gene: TRBJ2-2
CDR3 length: 15
clone size: many
V gene: TRBV27

CDR3 protein: CASSDSPEGSGKLFF
CDR3 DNA: TGTGCCAGCAGTGACTCACCCGAAGGGAGTGGAAAACTGTTTTTT
D gene: NA
J gene: TRBJ1-4
CDR3 length: 15
clone size: many
V gene: TRBV2

CDR3 protein: CASTQEPPNTEAFF
CDR3 DNA: TGTGCCAGCACACAGGAACCCCCGAACACTGAAGCTTTCTTT
D gene: NA
J gene: TRBJ1-1
CDR3 length: 14
clone size: many
V gene: TRBV6-1

CDR3 protein: CASRRWIPDTQYF
CDR3 DNA: TGTGCCAGCAGACGCTGGATTCCAGACACGCAGTATTTT
D gene: NA
J gene: TRBJ2-3
CDR3 length: 13
clone size: many
V gene: TRBV2

CDR3 protein: CASSDRRPPQETQYF
CDR3 DNA: TGTGCCAGCAGTGACAGGAGACCACCCCAAGAGACCCAGTACTTC
D gene: NA
J gene: TRBJ2-5
CDR3 length: 15
clone size: NA
V gene: TRBV12-3/TRBV12-4

CDR3 protein: CATSPRLEGGTQYF
CDR3 DNA: TGTGCCACCAGCCCACGACTAGAAGGGGGAACCCAGTACTTC
D gene: NA
J gene: TRBJ2-5
CDR3 length: 14
clone size: many
V gene: TRBV15

CDR3 protein: CASSLVSQETQYF
CDR3 DNA: TGTGCCAGCAGTTTGGTCAGCCAAGAGACCCAGTACTTC
D gene: NA
J gene: TRBJ2-5
CDR3 length: 13
clone size: many
V gene: TRBV28

CDR3 protein: CAISPGLAGGRVETQYF
CDR3 DNA: TGTGCCATCTCACCGGGACTAGCGGGAGGAAGGGTAGAGACCCAGTACTTC
D gene: TRBD2
J gene: TRBJ2-5
CDR3 length: 17
clone size: few
V gene: TRBV10-3

CDR3 protein: CASSLRRGRTGELFF
CDR3 DNA: TGTGCCAGCAGCTTACGGCGGGGAAGGACCGGGGAGCTGTTTTTT
D gene: NA
J gene: TRBJ2-2
CDR3 length: 15
clone size: many
V gene: TRBV11-3

CDR3 protein: CASGRTASSYNEQFF
CDR3 DNA: TGTGCTAGTGGCCGCACAGCGAGCTCCTACAATGAGCAGTTCTTC
D gene: NA
J gene: TRBJ2-1
CDR3 length: 15
clone size: many
V gene: TRBV12-5

CDR3 protein: CASSPSGDSYNEQFF
CDR3 DNA: TGTGCCAGCAGCCCAAGCGGGGACTCCTACAATGAGCAGTTCTTC
D gene: TRBD2
J gene: TRBJ2-1
CDR3 length: 15
clone size: many
V gene: TRBV7-3

CDR3 protein: CATSDFTSLEQFF
CDR3 DNA: TGTGCCACCAGTGATTTTACTAGCCTTGAGCAGTTCTTC
D gene: NA
J gene: TRBJ2-1
CDR3 length: 13
clone size: NA
V gene: TRBV24-1

CDR3 protein: CASSLLGGTGELFF
CDR3 DNA: TGTGCCAGCAGCCTCCTAGGGGGCACCGGGGAGCTGTTTTTT
D gene: NA
J gene: TRBJ2-2
CDR3 length: 14
clone size: many
V gene: TRBV11-2

CDR3 protein: CASSGGGRQETQYF
CDR3 DNA: TGTGCCAGCTCGGGGGGGGGCAGGCAAGAGACCCAGTACTTC
D gene: TRBD2
J gene: TRBJ2-5
CDR3 length: 14
clone size: many
V gene: TRBV12-3/TRBV12-4

CDR3 protein: CASRGLAGGAGELFF
CDR3 DNA: TGTGCCAGCAGAGGACTAGCGGGAGGCGCCGGGGAGCTGTTTTTT
D gene: TRBD2
J gene: TRBJ2-2
CDR3 length: 15
clone size: few
V gene: TRBV5-6

CDR3 protein: CAGGNRFTEAFF
CDR3 DNA: TGTGCCGGCGGGAACAGGTTCACTGAAGCTTTCTTT
D gene: NA
J gene: TRBJ1-1
CDR3 length: 12
clone size: few
V gene: TRBV11-3

CDR3 protein: CASSFRLAGGREFF
CDR3 DNA: TGTGCCAGCAGCTTCAGGCTAGCGGGAGGGCGGGAGTTCTTC
D gene: TRBD2
J gene: TRBJ2-1
CDR3 length: 14
clone size: NA
V gene: TRBV7-9

CDR3 protein: CASSVGLGSGGVTDTQYF
CDR3 DNA: TGTGCCAGCAGCGTAGGCCTGGGGTCGGGGGGAGTGACAGATACGCAGTATTTT
D gene: TRBD2
J gene: TRBJ2-3
CDR3 length: 18
clone size: few
V gene: TRBV9

CDR3 protein: CAGSSGLANYGYTF
CDR3 DNA: TGTGCCGGCAGCTCGGGGTTAGCTAACTATGGCTACACCTTC
D gene: NA
J gene: TRBJ1-2
CDR3 length: 14
clone size: once
V gene: TRBV5-4

CDR3 protein: CASSEGPNQPQHF
CDR3 DNA: TGTGCCAGCAGTGAAGGCCCCAATCAGCCCCAGCATTTT
D gene: NA
J gene: TRBJ1-5
CDR3 length: 13
clone size: many
V gene: TRBV2

CDR3 protein: CASSSYLATNEKLFF
CDR3 DNA: TGTGCCAGCAGCTCGTACCTTGCAACTAATGAAAAACTGTTTTTT
D gene: NA
J gene: TRBJ1-4
CDR3 length: 15
clone size: NA
V gene: TRBV11-3

CDR3 protein: CSASTGTSGISSYNEQFF
CDR3 DNA: TGCAGTGCATCCACCGGGACTAGCGGGATAAGCTCCTACAATGAGCAGTTCTTC
D gene: TRBD2
J gene: TRBJ2-1
CDR3 length: 18
clone size: many
V gene: TRBV20-1

CDR3 protein: CASKTSGGSYEQYF
CDR3 DNA: TGTGCCAGCAAAACTAGCGGGGGTTCCTACGAGCAGTACTTC
D gene: TRBD2
J gene: TRBJ2-7
CDR3 length: 14
clone size: NA
V gene: TRBV28

CDR3 protein: CASSLDSYGYTF
CDR3 DNA: TGTGCCAGCAGTTTAGACAGCTATGGCTACACCTTC
D gene: NA
J gene: TRBJ1-2
CDR3 length: 12
clone size: many
V gene: TRBV12-3/TRBV12-4

CDR3 protein: CAIRGRTGSNEQFF
CDR3 DNA: TGTGCCATCAGGGGACGGACTGGCTCAAATGAGCAGTTCTTC
D gene: NA
J gene: TRBJ2-1
CDR3 length: 14
clone size: few
V gene: TRBV10-3

CDR3 protein: CAWSVAWNTGELFF
CDR3 DNA: TGTGCCTGGAGTGTAGCATGGAACACCGGGGAGCTGTTTTTT
D gene: NA
J gene: TRBJ2-2
CDR3 length: 14
clone size: many
V gene: TRBV30

CDR3 protein: CASSGLGGPNTGELFF
CDR3 DNA: TGTGCCAGCAGTGGATTAGGCGGGCCGAACACCGGGGAGCTGTTTTTT
D gene: NA
J gene: TRBJ2-2
CDR3 length: 16
clone size: many
V gene: TRBV25-1

CDR3 protein: CASSVALAGTPGGGTIYF
CDR3 DNA: TGTGCCAGCAGCGTAGCTTTGGCCGGGACCCCCGGCGGAGGCACCATATATTTT
D gene: NA
J gene: TRBJ1-3
CDR3 length: 18
clone size: NA
V gene: TRBV9

CDR3 protein: CASNQGRGQGQPQHF
CDR3 DNA: TGTGCCAGTAACCAGGGTAGGGGGCAAGGGCAGCCCCAGCATTTT
D gene: TRBD1
J gene: TRBJ1-5
CDR3 length: 15
clone size: NA
V gene: TRBV19

CDR3 protein: CASSLEWNTGELFF
CDR3 DNA: TGTGCCAGCAGCTTGGAGTGGAACACCGGGGAGCTGTTTTTT
D gene: NA
J gene: TRBJ2-2
CDR3 length: 14
clone size: many
V gene: TRBV5-5